The 13 T cell receptor beta chains below all came from one sample that was sequenced in a study of T-cell reconstitution after alpha-beta-depleted transplantation in children. During its preparation, the TCRbeta library received unique molecular identifiers. One entry per CDR3 protein results from TCRdb running MiXCR on the PCR reads. Among about 980,000 distinct CDR3 sequences listed, around 30% were seen once. Here the sequenced sample was PBMCs, mostly from graft donor cells, taken 360 days after TCRalphabeta/CD19-depleted stem cell transplant. The receptors stem from a boy less than two years old who had a stem cell transplant for SCID, so the T cells may come from the graft donor.

The chain carries TRBV5-1 and TRBJ1-4; D might be TRBD1 (6 bases). CDR1 is SGHRS and CDR2 is YFSETQ in the germline V gene. This CDR3 contains 20 residues. V lost 0 bases, J lost 0 bases, and 21 bases lay in between. The CDR3 DNA reads TGCGCCAGCAGCTTGGTGGGAACGGGGGCGCGAACCTCAACTAATGAAAAACTGTTTTTT. It encodes CASSLVGTGARTSTNEKLFF.

A few counts support this clonotype. The chain couples TRBV5-1 to TRBJ2-2, with 8 nucleotides matching TRBD2. The V segment lost 1 base and the J segment 7 bases; nucleotides outside the gene matches: 6. CDR3 length: 15 amino acids. Germline values: CDR1 SGHRS, CDR2 YFSETQ. The CDR3 DNA is TGCGCCAGCAGCTTGAAAGCGGGGGTACGCGGGGAGCTGTTTTTT. Amino acid sequence: CASSLKAGVRGELFF.

This clonotype was picked up many times. The CDR3, as DNA: TGTGCCAGCAGTCCGGTAGCGGGGGGGTCCAATGAGCAGTTCTTC. This encodes CASSPVAGGSNEQFF. The chain joins TRBV28 to TRBJ2-1; 11 nucleotides line up with TRBD2. The CDR3 totals 15 residues. The V segment lost 5 bases and the J segment 6 bases; nucleotides outside the gene matches: 6. Germline CDR1 is MDHEN and CDR2 is SYDVKM.

J is TRBJ2-1 and V is TRBV29-1, with D hard to call. V lost 4 bases to trimming and J lost 4 bases, with 20 bases between them. CDR3 length: 16 amino acids. CDR1 is SQVTM and CDR2 is ANQGSEA in the germline V gene. CDR3 residues: CSVVFRGTKRYNEQFF. CDR3 sequence (DNA): TGCAGCGTTGTTTTTCGAGGAACTAAACGGTACAATGAGCAGTTCTTC.

The chain has TRBV12-3 or TRBV12-4 and TRBJ2-3; TRBD2 matches 10 bases. The CDR3 contains 14 residues. V dropped 6 bases and J dropped 5; count of bases not matched to a gene: 5. CDR3 sequence: CASRKVAGGDTQYF. CDR3 coding DNA: TGTGCCAGCAGGAAAGTAGCGGGGGGAGATACGCAGTATTTT.

This chain links TRBV4-1 with TRBJ2-7; D not resolved. The V gene lost 4 bases and the J gene lost 2 bases, with 15 bases spanning the gap. From germline, CDR1 is MGHRA and CDR2 YSYEKL. This CDR3 is 15 amino acids long. The CDR3 nucleotides are TGCGCCAGCAGCCTGGTGCTATATCCCGCCTACGAGCAGTACTTC. This encodes CASSLVLYPAYEQYF.

V gene TRBV20-1 combines with J gene TRBJ2-3; 10 bases are shared with TRBD2. CDR3 length: 15 residues. CDR1 DFQATT and CDR2 SNEGSKA come from the germline V gene (reference sequence). Germline trimming cut 6 bases from V and 5 bases from J; bases unmatched to any gene: 11. CDR3 sequence (DNA): TGCAGTGCAGAGAGCGGGGGGGCCAATAGAGATACGCAGTATTTT. Translation: CSAESGGANRDTQYF.

In this sample, this clonotype turned up a few times. This chain uses TRBV20-1 with TRBJ2-1; 8 nucleotides line up with TRBD2. The CDR3 is 16 amino acids. Unmatched junction bases numbered 13, after V lost 1 base and J lost 8 bases. In germline, CDR1 is DFQATT, CDR2 SNEGSKA (reference sequence). CDR3 amino acids: CSARGLPGGPRDEQFF. In DNA form, the CDR3 reads TGCAGTGCTAGAGGACTACCGGGGGGGCCGAGGGATGAGCAGTTCTTC.

This chain uses TRBV29-1 with TRBJ2-6; the D gene could be TRBD1 or TRBD2 (5 bases each). The CDR3 length is 14 residues. The germline V gene has CDR1 SQVTM and CDR2 ANQGSEA. V gave up 4 bases and J gave up 2 bases, with 9 bases separating them. Here the CDR3 reads CSVGGTTGANVLTF. CDR3 bases: TGCAGCGTTGGAGGGACCACTGGGGCCAACGTCCTGACTTTC.

This clonotype was recorded a few times. V is TRBV12-3 or TRBV12-4 and J is TRBJ2-2; D possibly corresponds to TRBD2 (6 bases). CDR3 size: 16 residues. V gave up 1 base and J gave up 3 bases, with 12 bases separating them. Here the CDR3 reads CASSLGIWGDTGELFF. The DNA for the CDR3 is TGTGCCAGCAGTTTAGGGATATGGGGGGACACCGGGGAGCTGTTTTTT.

This sequence joins TRBV13 and TRBJ2-7, with D perhaps matching TRBD1 (5 bases). Germline lookup yields CDR1 PRHDT and CDR2 FYEKMQ (reference sequence). This CDR3 contains 18 residues. The V and J ends lost 3 bases and 0 bases respectively, with 21 bases between them. The CDR3 loop is CASSLGLSGQDLSYEQYF. CDR3 nucleotide sequence: TGTGCCAGCAGCTTGGGGCTTAGTGGGCAGGACCTCTCCTACGAGCAGTACTTC. Combining the CDR3 with reference TRBV13 and TRBJ2-7 gives the whole variable domain AAGVIQSPRHLIKEKRETATLKCYPIPRHDTVYWYQQGPGQDPQFLISFYEKMQSDKGSIPDRFSAQQFSDYHSELNMSSLELGDSALYFCASSLGLSGQDLSYEQYFGPGTRLTVT.

The chain has TRBV5-1 and TRBJ2-7, with 7 bases fitting TRBD1. CDR1 is SGHRS and CDR2 is YFSETQ in the germline V gene. V shed 0 bases, J shed 0 bases, and the junction held 3 bases outside the gene matches. The CDR3 length is 15 residues. CDR3 sequence (DNA): TGCGCCAGCAGCTTGGAACAGGGGCGCTCCTACGAGCAGTACTTC. This codes for CASSLEQGRSYEQYF.

This clonotype was detected once. The V gene is TRBV5-1, the J gene TRBJ1-4; D perhaps matches TRBD1 (6 bases). Germline CDR1 and CDR2: SGHRS and YFSETQ. With 6 bases removed from V and 6 bases from J, the gap between germline ends came to 18 bases. The CDR3 runs to 15 residues. For the CDR3, the DNA is TGCGCCAGCACCCAAGGGGGGCTTGGGGATGAAAAACTGTTTTTT. Translated, it gives CASTQGGLGDEKLFF.